This T cell receptor (beta chain) was captured by sequencing in a study of blood T cell repertoires in COVID-19. The protocol was immunoSEQ multiplex PCR, while the TCRdb copy is restricted to in-frame clones and leaves out a portion. Found here are around 300,000 clones, around 86% of them singletons; the top ten hold approximately 2.5%. The junction had 9 bases not matched to a gene; V was cut back by 4 bases and J by 5 bases. CDR3 length: 15 amino acids. In germline, CDR1 is SEHNR, CDR2 FQNEAQ (reference sequence). The rearrangement links TRBV7-9 to TRBJ2-3, with 7 bases identical to TRBD1. The clonotype originates from a woman younger than 35 who had recovered from COVID-19. Sequencing used PBMCs or T cells enriched from blood (not recorded which). The CDR3 loop is CASSSDDRVEDTQYF. The CDR3 DNA follows: TGTGCCAGCAGCTCCGACGACAGGGTTGAAGATACGCAGTATTTT.